Shown below are 28 T cell receptor beta chains from a single sample sequenced in a study of vaccination and CD4 T cells after COVID-19. TCRdb called the PCR reads again in MiXCR, with one record for every CDR3 protein. In the table there are about 15,000 distinct CDR3 sequences, 66% of which are singletons. The input for sequencing was CD4+ T cells from blood, taken after SARS-CoV-2 vaccination. The receptors were sampled from a human donor who had recovered from COVID-19.

The rearrangement uses TRBV20-1 and TRBJ2-5, with 7 bases that match TRBD1. CDR3 length: 16 amino acids. CDR1 is DFQATT and CDR2 is SNEGSKA in the germline V gene (reference sequence). J gave up 4 bases and V 2 bases, and 13 bases lay outside the gene matches. CDR3 DNA sequence: TGCAGTGCTAGACAACCTACCGGGACAGACGGAGAGACCCAGTACTTC. It is translated as CSARQPTGTDGETQYF.

This clonotype was observed a few times. The chain links TRBV20-1 to TRBJ1-5; 9 bases align to TRBD1. J lost 6 bases, V lost 5 bases, and 5 bases had no gene match. CDR3 size: 13 residues. From germline, CDR1 is DFQATT and CDR2 SNEGSKA (reference sequence). CDR3 loop: CSAGGQGSQPQHF. CDR3 nucleotides: TGCAGTGCTGGGGGACAGGGAAGTCAGCCCCAGCATTTT.

This chain links TRBV28 with TRBJ2-3; TRBD2 matches at 13 bases. Per the germline V gene, CDR1 is MDHEN and CDR2 is SYDVKM. V dropped 6 bases and J dropped 2; count of bases not matched to a gene: 5. The CDR3 extends over 16 amino acids. CDR3: CASSFGLAGATDTQYF. The CDR3 DNA is TGTGCCAGCAGCTTCGGACTAGCGGGAGCCACAGATACGCAGTATTTT.

The chain links TRBV6-1 to TRBJ1-5; the D gene is possibly TRBD1 (6 bases). The CDR3 is 14 residues long. Per germline, CDR1 MNHNS and CDR2 SASEGT. V lost 4 bases, J lost 8 bases, and 15 bases lay in between. The CDR3 sequence is CASSGGLPGEPQHF. DNA of the CDR3: TGTGCCAGCAGTGGGGGGCTTCCCGGTGAGCCCCAGCATTTT.

The CDR3 nucleotides read TGTGCCAGCAGCCCGGTGGCCGGGGAGCTGTTTTTT. Its protein is CASSPVAGELFF. The chain carries TRBV2 and TRBJ2-2; D remains ambiguous. V was clipped by 6 bases and J by 6 bases, with 8 bases between them. The CDR3 consists of 12 residues. Germline CDR1 and CDR2: SNHLY and FYNNEI.

This clonotype has only a few counts. The rearrangement links TRBV6-5 to TRBJ1-6; the match to TRBD1 covers 9 bases. CDR1 and CDR2 from the germline V gene are MNHEY and SVGAGI. With 2 bases clipped from V and 9 bases from J, the junction kept 8 bases outside the gene matches. The CDR3 runs 16 residues. The CDR3 reads CASSYTWTGAGSPLHF. For the CDR3, the DNA is TGTGCCAGCAGTTACACCTGGACAGGGGCGGGTTCACCCCTCCACTTT.

The rearrangement links TRBV7-2 to TRBJ2-7, with D possibly being TRBD1 or TRBD2 (5 bases each). V was shortened by 0 bases and J by 3 bases, with 12 bases between the two germline ends. This CDR3 contains 15 residues. Germline V gene lookup returns CDR1 SGHTA and CDR2 FQGNSA. The CDR3 nucleotides are TGTGCCAGCAGCTTAGCGGGGGAGCCGGTCTACGAGCAGTACTTC. Protein product: CASSLAGEPVYEQYF.

CDR3 loop: CSAATGLGTQYF. The CDR3 DNA follows: TGCAGTGCTGCGACAGGTCTAGGTACGCAGTATTTT. The chain has TRBV20-1 and TRBJ2-3; D might be TRBD1 (6 bases). Germline CDR1 DFQATT, CDR2 SNEGSKA (reference sequence). V was trimmed by 5 bases and J by 8 bases, leaving 14 bases between them. The CDR3 loop spans 12 amino acids.

This rearrangement joins TRBV18 to TRBJ1-2; D remains unclear. Looked up from germline, CDR1 is KGHSH and CDR2 is LQKENI. V was shortened by 0 bases and J by 3 bases, with 8 bases between the two germline ends. This CDR3 has 14 residues. In DNA form, the CDR3 reads TGTGCCAGCTCACCACCCGGCAGCTACTATGGCTACACCTTC. Encoded protein: CASSPPGSYYGYTF.

This clonotype came up a few times. The V gene is TRBV6-2 or TRBV6-3, the J gene TRBJ2-5; maybe TRBD1 (6 bases). The CDR3 consists of 15 residues. CDR1 and CDR2 from the germline V gene are MNHEY and SVGEGT. Trimming stripped 4 bases from V and 5 bases from J, with 17 bases between. CDR3 DNA: TGTGCCAGCAGTTCGACAGGTGATGTGAGGGAGACCCAGTACTTC. It specifies CASSSTGDVRETQYF.

The chain couples TRBV20-1 to TRBJ1-5; D is ambiguous. The CDR3 length is 14 residues. From germline, CDR1 is DFQATT and CDR2 SNEGSKA (reference sequence). V lost 3 bases and J lost 4, with 13 bases in between. The CDR3, as DNA: TGCAGTGCTAGCCGAGACGGCTATAATCAGCCCCAGCATTTT. Translating gives CSASRDGYNQPQHF.

This chain links TRBV12-3 or TRBV12-4 with TRBJ2-2; D is ambiguous. Trimming pared 8 bases from V and 7 bases from J, leaving 8 bases between. The CDR3 spans 11 residues. CDR3 nucleotides: TGTGCCAGCGTTTATGTCGGGGAGCTGTTTTTT. It specifies CASVYVGELFF.

V and J are TRBV11-1 and TRBJ2-3, with 9 bases lining up with TRBD2. J gave up 4 bases and V 7 bases, and 12 bases lay outside the gene matches. This CDR3 has 16 amino acids. Germline CDR1 is SGHAT and CDR2 is FQDESV (reference sequence). The CDR3 region has the DNA TGTGCCAGCATCTCTGATGGCGGGAGGGCCGCAGATACGCAGTATTTT. Its translation: CASISDGGRAADTQYF.

This chain links TRBV6-1 with TRBJ2-3; 11 bases line up with TRBD2. J was trimmed by 5 bases and V by 8 bases; bases with no gene match: 6. This CDR3 spans 14 amino acids. The germline V gene has CDR1 MNHNS and CDR2 SASEGT. The CDR3 sequence is CASGLAGLQDTQYF. The CDR3, as DNA: TGTGCCAGCGGACTAGCGGGTTTACAAGATACGCAGTATTTT.

Relative to its sample, this clonotype is medium-sized. This chain connects TRBV6-2 or TRBV6-3 to TRBJ1-5, with D possibly TRBD1 on 5 matching bases. Germline-derived CDR1 and CDR2 are MNHEY and SVGEGT. Between the trimmed V and J ends, which lost 7 bases and 3 bases, there was a span of 13 bases. The CDR3 has 14 amino acids. CDR3 loop: CASKAGTLNQPQHF. CDR3 nucleotides: TGTGCCAGCAAGGCAGGGACGCTCAATCAGCCCCAGCATTTT.

Only a few counts were recorded for this clonotype. This sequence joins TRBV24-1 and TRBJ2-1; 7 bases agree with TRBD2. Germline assignment: CDR1 KGHDR and CDR2 SFDVKD. The V gene end was trimmed by 9 bases and the J gene end by 0 bases; junction bases not matched to a gene: 1. CDR3 size: 13 residues. DNA for the CDR3: TGTGCCACCGGACTAGACTCCTACAATGAGCAGTTCTTC. As protein: CATGLDSYNEQFF.

The chain carries TRBV5-1 and TRBJ2-5; 7 bases map to TRBD1. The CDR3 is 14 amino acids. V shed 5 bases and J 4 bases; nucleotides not matched to a gene: 8. Germline V gene lookup returns CDR1 SGHRS and CDR2 YFSETQ. The CDR3 DNA sequence: TGCGCCAGCAGGTTGACAGGGTCAGTAGAGACCCAGTACTTC. It codes for CASRLTGSVETQYF.

The rearrangement links TRBV6-1 to TRBJ1-1; D is possibly TRBD1 (5 bases). CDR3 length: 12 residues. Trimming took off 3 bases at V and 10 bases at J, with 12 bases between the two ends. CDR1 and CDR2 (germline): MNHNS, SASEGT. CDR3 nucleotides: TGTGCCAGCAGTGATGGGACCGCAGGAGCTTTCTTT. This gives the protein CASSDGTAGAFF.

By sample fraction, this clonotype is medium-sized. V usage is TRBV6-1 and J usage is TRBJ1-6; 11 positions agree with TRBD1. CDR3 length equals 17 residues. Germline loops: CDR1 MNHNS, CDR2 SASEGT. After removal of 5 bases from V and 8 bases from J, the junction contained 11 bases not matched to a gene. The CDR3 coding sequence is TGTGCCAGCAGTAGCCCCCCCGGACAGGGGGCTTATTCACCCCTCCACTTT. Residues: CASSSPPGQGAYSPLHF.

The gene calls are TRBV20-1 and TRBJ1-6, with D possibly being TRBD1 (5 bases). CDR1 and CDR2 (germline): DFQATT, SNEGSKA (reference sequence). There are 15 residues in the CDR3. V was trimmed by 3 bases and J by 3 bases, leaving 12 bases between them. The CDR3 here is CSARGGTGYNSPLHF. As DNA, the CDR3 is TGCAGTGCTAGGGGTGGGACGGGCTATAATTCACCCCTCCACTTT.

The gene calls are TRBV10-2 and TRBJ2-5; D is tentatively TRBD1 or TRBD2 (6 bases each). The CDR3 covers 13 residues. V lost 3 bases and J lost 5, with 10 bases in between. Germline lookup yields CDR1 WSHSY and CDR2 SAAADI. In DNA form, the CDR3 reads TGCGCCAGCAGTGAAGGGGGGCAGGAGACCCAGTACTTC. This translates into CASSEGGQETQYF.

The rearrangement links TRBV7-6 to TRBJ2-7; 13 nucleotides match TRBD2. The germline V gene has CDR1 SGHVS and CDR2 FNYEAQ. J lost 5 bases, V lost 6 bases, and 1 base had no gene match. This CDR3 region has 13 residues. This chain's CDR3 is CASRLAGGHEQYF. CDR3 nucleotide sequence: TGTGCCAGCAGACTAGCGGGAGGGCACGAGCAGTACTTC.

The gene calls are TRBV4-3 and TRBJ2-1, with D possibly being TRBD1 or TRBD2 (9 bases each). From germline, CDR1 is LGHNA and CDR2 YSLEER. The CDR3 runs to 22 residues. V was pared by 1 base and J by 2 bases, with 30 bases between. CDR3 region: CASSQVALWDRERTSAYNEQFF. In DNA, the CDR3 is TGCGCCAGCAGCCAAGTAGCATTATGGGACAGGGAACGGACTAGCGCCTACAATGAGCAGTTCTTC.

The table lists this clonotype with a few counts. The V gene is TRBV18, the J gene TRBJ2-7; the match to TRBD2 covers 9 bases. Germline-derived CDR1 and CDR2 are KGHSH and LQKENI. CDR3 length: 14 amino acids. The junction had 1 base not matched to a gene; V was cut back by 3 bases and J by 1 base. For the CDR3, the DNA is TGTGCCAGCTCACCGACTAGCGGATCCTACGAGCAGTACTTC. Translating gives CASSPTSGSYEQYF. Based on the CDR3 plus reference TRBV18 and TRBJ2-7, the full variable domain is NAGVMQNPRHLVRRRGQEARLRCSPMKGHSHVYWYRQLPEEGLKFMVYLQKENIIDESGMPKERFSAEFPKEGPSILRIQQVVRGDSAAYFCASSPTSGSYEQYFGPGTRLTVT.

V and J are TRBV4-2 and TRBJ1-5; TRBD1 aligns across 8 bases. Trimming took 2 bases from V and 6 from J; bases not matched to a gene: 6. Germline CDR1 LGHNA, CDR2 YNFKEQ. CDR3 size: 15 residues. CDR3 region: CASSQITGGVQPQHF. In DNA form, the CDR3 reads TGTGCCAGCAGCCAAATAACAGGGGGAGTTCAGCCCCAGCATTTT.

This clonotype showed up just a few times. The gene calls are TRBV20-1 and TRBJ1-5, with D perhaps TRBD1 (6 bases). The CDR3 is 13 amino acids. The germline V and J ends were trimmed by 3 bases and 5 bases, with 11 bases remaining between them. CDR1 DFQATT and CDR2 SNEGSKA come from the germline V gene (reference sequence). CDR3 in DNA: TGCAGTGCTAGCAACAGGGCGGATCAGCCCCAGCATTTT. This codes for CSASNRADQPQHF.

CDR3 protein: CSARTGTSGTYEQYF. CDR3 coding DNA: TGCAGTGCCCGGACCGGGACTAGCGGGACCTACGAGCAGTACTTC. The chain couples TRBV20-1 to TRBJ2-7, with 13 nucleotides matching TRBD2. CDR1 and CDR2 (germline): DFQATT, SNEGSKA (reference sequence). The CDR3 consists of 15 residues. The junction had 7 bases not matched to a gene; V was cut back by 6 bases and J by 2 bases.

The CDR3 bases are TGTGCCAGCAGTGACGGGACAGGGAGGTCCTACGAGCAGTACTTC. This encodes CASSDGTGRSYEQYF. The chain links TRBV2 to TRBJ2-7, with 9 bases fitting TRBD1. V shed 3 bases, J shed 1 base, and the junction held 4 bases outside the gene matches. From germline, CDR1 is SNHLY and CDR2 FYNNEI. The CDR3 loop spans 15 amino acids.